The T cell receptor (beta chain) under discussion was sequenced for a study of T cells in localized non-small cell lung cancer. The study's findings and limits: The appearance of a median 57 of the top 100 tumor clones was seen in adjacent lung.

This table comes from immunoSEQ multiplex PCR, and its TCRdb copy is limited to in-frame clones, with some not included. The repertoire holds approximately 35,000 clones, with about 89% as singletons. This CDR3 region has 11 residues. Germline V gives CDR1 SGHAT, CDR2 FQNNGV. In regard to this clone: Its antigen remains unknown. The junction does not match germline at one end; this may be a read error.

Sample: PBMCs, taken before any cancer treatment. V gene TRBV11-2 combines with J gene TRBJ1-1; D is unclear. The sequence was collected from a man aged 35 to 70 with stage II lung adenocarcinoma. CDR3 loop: CASSLGCSDLF. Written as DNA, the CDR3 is TGTGCCAGCAGCTTAGGTTGTTCGGATTTATTT.